These 26 T cell receptor beta chains originate from one sample sequenced in a study of blood T cell repertoires in COVID-19 (dated by TCRdb to 2019 to 2021). The receptor library was made with the immunoSEQ multiplex PCR assay. TCRdb limited this immuneACCESS table to in-frame rearrangements with V and J called. A share of clones is missing; checked studies link under half to unresolved V genes, and the rest is unexplained. The table for this sample lists roughly 200,000 clones; about 81% of them were counted only once. Of the sample, 12% falls within the top ten clones. Sequencing input: peripheral blood. These receptors all come from a woman aged 80 or over with COVID-19, enrolled during active disease.

This chain uses TRBV3-1 (or the pseudogene TRBV3-2) with TRBJ2-7; D not certain. V lost 0 bases and J lost 0, with 9 bases in between. The CDR3 has 15 residues. Germline V gene data show CDR1 as LGHDT and CDR2 as YNNKEL (reference sequence). CDR3 coding DNA: TGTGCCAGCAGCCAAGATCCTGTCAGCTCCTACGAGCAGTACTTC. It is translated as CASSQDPVSSYEQYF.

This chain uses TRBV4-3 with TRBJ1-1; D possibly corresponds to TRBD1 (5 bases). Germline CDR1 LGHNA, CDR2 YSLEER. The V and J ends lost 4 bases and 5 bases respectively, with 14 bases between them. The CDR3 consists of 14 residues. The CDR3 nucleotides are TGCGCCAGCAGCCTAGGACCCGGGGGGACTGAAGCTTTCTTT. Amino acid sequence: CASSLGPGGTEAFF.

This clone came up a few times. The chain uses TRBV14 and TRBJ1-1; D unresolved. Trimming took off 5 bases at V and 5 bases at J, with 12 bases between the two ends. CDR3 length: 13 amino acids. Germline V CDR1 and CDR2: SGHDN, FVKESK. The DNA for the CDR3 is TGTGCCAGCAGCTTCTCAGGCGGGACTGAAGCTTTCTTT. It yields the protein CASSFSGGTEAFF. The full variable domain, its missing parts supplied by reference TRBV14 and TRBJ1-1, is EAGVTQFPSHSVIEKGQTVTLRCDPISGHDNLYWYRRVMGKEIKFLLHFVKESKQDESGMPNNRFLAERTGGTYSTLKVQPAELEDSGVYFCASSFSGGTEAFFGQGTRLTVV.

V usage is TRBV28 and J usage is TRBJ1-5; maybe TRBD1 (5 bases). Trimming took 5 bases from V and 1 from J, leaving 18 bases between them. This CDR3 is built from 17 residues. Germline V gives CDR1 MDHEN, CDR2 SYDVKM. CDR3 bases: TGTGCCAGCAGTCCGCCCCGCGGGAGGGGCAGCAATCAGCCCCAGCATTTT. Translating gives CASSPPRGRGSNQPQHF.

The count of this clone is one. The gene calls are TRBV27 and TRBJ2-3; a possible D gene is TRBD1 (6 bases). The CDR3 covers 15 residues. Germline V lookup: CDR1 MNHEY, CDR2 SMNVEV (reference sequence). V lost 1 base and J 9 bases, leaving 17 bases between the germline ends. The CDR3, as DNA: TGTGCCAGCAGTTTATGGGGGCAGGGGACCGGAACGCAGTATTTT. It yields the protein CASSLWGQGTGTQYF.

The V and J genes are TRBV10-3 and TRBJ1-1; D is ambiguous. This CDR3 comprises 14 residues. V shed 8 bases and J shed 2 bases, with 15 bases lying between them. Germline assignment: CDR1 ENHRY and CDR2 SYGVKD. The chain's CDR3 is CAIALVPSNTEAFF. As DNA, the CDR3 is TGTGCCATCGCTCTAGTCCCCTCCAACACTGAAGCTTTCTTT.

The chain is built from TRBV5-6 and TRBJ1-5, with TRBD1 as a possible D gene (5 bases). The CDR3 is made up of 14 amino acids. From germline, CDR1 is SGHDT and CDR2 YYEEEE. V dropped 0 bases and J dropped 5 bases, with 9 bases sitting between them. CDR3 DNA: TGTGCCAGCAGCTTGGTGGGGGGGGATCAGCCCCAGCATTTT. Its protein is CASSLVGGDQPQHF.

The gene calls are TRBV10-2 and TRBJ2-7; 7 bases align to TRBD2. The CDR3 is 12 residues long. The J segment lost 3 bases and the V segment lost 4 bases, leaving 0 bases of the junction unmatched. Germline V CDR1 and CDR2: WSHSY, SAAADI. CDR3: CASSAGGYEQYF. The DNA for the CDR3 is TGCGCCAGCAGTGCGGGGGGCTACGAGCAGTACTTC.

The chain carries TRBV5-4 and TRBJ2-2; maybe TRBD1 (6 bases). V was clipped by 9 bases and J by 0 bases, with 12 bases between them. The CDR3 has 14 residues. Per germline, CDR1 SGHNT and CDR2 YYREEE (reference sequence). CDR3 bases: TGTGCCACCCAAGGGACACCGAACACCGGGGAGCTGTTTTTT. Its translation: CATQGTPNTGELFF.

The CDR3 is CSVEDWLRGEQYF. The CDR3 bases are TGCAGCGTTGAAGATTGGTTGAGAGGGGAGCAGTACTTC. The J gene is TRBJ2-7, the V gene TRBV29-1, with D maybe TRBD2 (5 bases). Germline V gene sequence: CDR1 SQVTM, CDR2 ANQGSEA. The ends were cut back, 0 bases at V and 7 bases at J, with 13 bases in the middle. This CDR3 spans 13 amino acids.

The chain carries TRBV27 and TRBJ2-5; 8 bases line up with TRBD2. Germline loops: CDR1 MNHEY, CDR2 SMNVEV (reference sequence). After removal of 3 bases from V and 4 bases from J, the junction contained 13 bases not matched to a gene. This CDR3 is 17 amino acids long. The CDR3 DNA sequence: TGTGCCAGCAGTTTCCACCCCGGGACTAGGACGGGAGAGACCCAGTACTTC. Translated, it gives CASSFHPGTRTGETQYF.

The J gene is TRBJ1-4, the V gene TRBV28; no clear D gene. The V gene lost 4 bases and the J gene lost 1 base, with 10 bases spanning the gap. CDR1 is MDHEN, CDR2 SYDVKM, per germline. The CDR3 has 15 residues. In DNA, the CDR3 is TGTGCCAGCAGTTCCCCACATCTAACTAATGAAAAACTGTTTTTT. Translation gives CASSSPHLTNEKLFF.

This clone has only a few counts. V gene TRBV4-1 combines with J gene TRBJ2-6; no clear D. CDR1 and CDR2 from the germline V gene are MGHRA and YSYEKL. CDR3 length equals 16 residues. Trimming removed 3 bases at V and 0 bases at J, with 9 bases between. The CDR3 nucleotides read TGCGCCAGCAGCCATTCTAAACTCTCTGGGGCCAACGTCCTGACTTTC. Protein product: CASSHSKLSGANVLTF.

This chain links TRBV27 with TRBJ2-7; 7 nucleotides align to TRBD1. Germline V gene lookup returns CDR1 MNHEY and CDR2 SMNVEV (reference sequence). V trimming: 6 bases; J trimming: 3 bases; junction bases outside the gene matches: 8. This CDR3 contains 14 residues. The CDR3 loop reads CASRIRTGYYEQYF. CDR3 nucleotides: TGTGCCAGCAGGATCCGGACAGGCTACTACGAGCAGTACTTC.

The V call is TRBV6-2 or TRBV6-3, the J call TRBJ1-2, with unresolved D. CDR1 is MNHEY and CDR2 is SVGEGT in the germline V gene. This CDR3 region has 14 residues. V was cut by 0 bases and J by 5 bases, with 10 bases left in between. CDR3 sequence: CASSYSSTYYGYTF. DNA of the CDR3: TGTGCCAGCAGTTACTCGAGCACCTATTATGGCTACACCTTC.

This sequence joins TRBV6-2 or TRBV6-3 and TRBJ2-5, with 9 bases matching TRBD2. The ends lost 0 bases at V and 5 bases at J; junction bases unmatched: 7. Germline values: CDR1 MNHEY, CDR2 SVGEGT. The CDR3 runs 16 residues. The CDR3 loop reads CASSYSPGLALETQYF. The CDR3 nucleotides read TGTGCCAGCAGTTACTCTCCGGGACTAGCTTTGGAGACCCAGTACTTC.

V is TRBV3-1 (or the pseudogene TRBV3-2) and J is TRBJ2-7, with 7 bases that match TRBD1. Per the germline V gene, CDR1 is LGHDT and CDR2 is YNNKEL (reference sequence). CDR3 size: 16 residues. V shed 5 bases, J shed 4 bases, and the junction held 14 bases outside the gene matches. The CDR3, as DNA: TGTGCCAGCAGCAATAGACCTTCACAGGGGAGTTACGAGCAGTACTTC. It codes for CASSNRPSQGSYEQYF.

The V gene is TRBV4-1, the J gene TRBJ2-7; the D is unclear. Germline CDR1 reads MGHRA; CDR2 reads YSYEKL. V was shortened by 1 base and J by 5 bases, with 9 bases between the two germline ends. CDR3 length: 13 residues. The CDR3 spells CASSQGAIDEQYF. The CDR3 nucleotides read TGCGCCAGCAGCCAAGGAGCGATCGACGAGCAGTACTTC.

The chain carries TRBV11-3 and TRBJ2-3, with TRBD1 matching over 9 bases. The germline gives CDR1 SGHNT, CDR2 YENEEA. V dropped 2 bases and J dropped 1; count of bases not matched to a gene: 1. This CDR3 is built from 15 residues. CDR3 in DNA: TGTGCCAGCAGCTTAAGGACAGGGGGCACAGATACGCAGTATTTT. Translation: CASSLRTGGTDTQYF.

This clone was counted a few times. This sequence joins TRBV6-2 or TRBV6-3 and TRBJ2-7; D gene unclear. CDR1 and CDR2 (germline): MNHEY, SVGEGT. The ends were cut back, 4 bases at V and 7 bases at J, with 14 bases in the middle. CDR3 length: 13 residues. CDR3 amino acids: CASSSTAHWEQYF. DNA of the CDR3: TGTGCCAGCAGTTCCACAGCCCACTGGGAGCAGTACTTC.

This clone turned up a few times. The V and J genes are TRBV9 and TRBJ1-2; 7 bases fit TRBD1. The junction had 7 bases not matched to a gene; V was cut back by 4 bases and J by 7 bases. Germline CDR1 reads SGDLS; CDR2 reads YYNGEE. The CDR3 length is 13 residues. CDR3 DNA sequence: TGTGCCAGCAGCACAGATGGGACAGCTGGCTACACCTTC. Translation gives CASSTDGTAGYTF.

Note on this clone: This specimen includes other DNA sequences encoding the same CDR3. The rearrangement links TRBV5-1 to TRBJ2-3; TRBD2 is a possible D gene (5 bases). V lost 2 bases and J 0 bases, leaving 10 bases between the germline ends. CDR1 and CDR2 from the germline V gene are SGHRS and YFSETQ. This CDR3 comprises 15 residues. CDR3 in amino acids: CASSLSGASTDTQYF. The DNA of the CDR3 is TGCGCCAGCAGCTTAAGCGGAGCTAGCACAGATACGCAGTATTTT. Looking up the rest from reference TRBV5-1 and TRBJ2-3 gives the full variable domain: KAGVTQTPRYLIKTRGQQVTLSCSPISGHRSVSWYQQTPGQGLQFLFEYFSETQRNKGNFPGRFSGRQFSNSRSEMNVSTLELGDSALYLCASSLSGASTDTQYFGPGTRLTVL.

The rearrangement uses TRBV7-9 and TRBJ2-3; no reliable D call. This CDR3 is built from 15 residues. Trimming removed 1 base at V and 0 bases at J, with 8 bases between. Germline V gives CDR1 SEHNR, CDR2 FQNEAQ (reference sequence). The CDR3 DNA sequence: TGTGCCAGCAGCTTAGGGGTCAGGAGCACAGATACGCAGTATTTT. Protein: CASSLGVRSTDTQYF.

This sequence joins TRBV19 and TRBJ2-3; 10 bases are shared with TRBD2. Trimming removed 4 bases from V and 5 bases from J; junction bases left unmatched: 9. This CDR3 is 16 amino acids long. The V gene's germline CDR1 is LNHDA and CDR2 SQIVND (reference sequence). For the CDR3, the DNA is TGTGCCAGTAGTACCCCACGGACTAGCGGTCAAGATACGCAGTATTTT. It yields the protein CASSTPRTSGQDTQYF.

V and J are TRBV18 and TRBJ2-5; D is uncertain. This CDR3 has 14 residues. CDR1 is KGHSH, CDR2 LQKENI, per germline. The germline V and J ends were trimmed by 2 bases and 5 bases, with 12 bases remaining between them. Here the CDR3 reads CASSPSASHETQYF. The CDR3 DNA is TGTGCCAGCTCACCATCAGCTAGTCACGAGACCCAGTACTTC. Drawing the rest from reference TRBV18 and TRBJ2-5, the complete variable domain is NAGVMQNPRHLVRRRGQEARLRCSPMKGHSHVYWYRQLPEEGLKFMVYLQKENIIDESGMPKERFSAEFPKEGPSILRIQQVVRGDSAAYFCASSPSASHETQYFGPGTRLLVL.

This chain uses TRBV7-9 with TRBJ2-3, with TRBD2 identical over 7 bases. The CDR3 runs to 15 residues. Germline CDR1 is SEHNR and CDR2 is FQNEAQ (reference sequence). Trimming removed 5 bases from V and 2 bases from J; junction bases left unmatched: 7. The CDR3 loop is CASSPRTRDTDTQYF. The CDR3 DNA follows: TGTGCCAGCAGCCCCAGGACTAGAGACACAGATACGCAGTATTTT.